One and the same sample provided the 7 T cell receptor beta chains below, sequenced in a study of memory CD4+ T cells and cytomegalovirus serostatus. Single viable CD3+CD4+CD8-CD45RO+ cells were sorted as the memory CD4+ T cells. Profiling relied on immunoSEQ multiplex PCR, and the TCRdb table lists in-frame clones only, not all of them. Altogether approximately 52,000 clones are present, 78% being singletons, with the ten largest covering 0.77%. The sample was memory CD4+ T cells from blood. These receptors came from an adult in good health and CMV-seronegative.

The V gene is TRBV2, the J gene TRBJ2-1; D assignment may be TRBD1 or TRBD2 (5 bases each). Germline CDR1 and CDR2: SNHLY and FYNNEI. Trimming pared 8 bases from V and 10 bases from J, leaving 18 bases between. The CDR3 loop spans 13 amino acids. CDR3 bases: TGTGCCAGCTGTATGCTCCGGGACGGGGAGCAGTTCTTC. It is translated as CASCMLRDGEQFF.

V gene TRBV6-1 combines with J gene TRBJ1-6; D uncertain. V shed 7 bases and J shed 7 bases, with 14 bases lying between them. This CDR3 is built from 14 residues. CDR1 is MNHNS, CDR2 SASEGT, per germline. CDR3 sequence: CASIPSLANSPLHF. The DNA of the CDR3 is TGTGCCAGCATCCCTTCTCTCGCGAATTCACCCCTCCACTTT.

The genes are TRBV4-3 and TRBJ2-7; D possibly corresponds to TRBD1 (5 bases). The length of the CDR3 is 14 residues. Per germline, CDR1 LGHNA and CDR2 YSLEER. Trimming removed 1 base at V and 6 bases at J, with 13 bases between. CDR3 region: CASSQGQNPTEQYF. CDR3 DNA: TGCGCCAGCAGCCAAGGACAGAACCCCACCGAGCAGTACTTC.

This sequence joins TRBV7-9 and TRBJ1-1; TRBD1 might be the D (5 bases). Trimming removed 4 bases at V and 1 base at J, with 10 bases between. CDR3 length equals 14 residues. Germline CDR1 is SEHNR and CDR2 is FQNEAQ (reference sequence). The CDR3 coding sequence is TGTGCCAGCAGCTCCTCGGGGGGGAACACTGAAGCTTTCTTT. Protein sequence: CASSSSGGNTEAFF.

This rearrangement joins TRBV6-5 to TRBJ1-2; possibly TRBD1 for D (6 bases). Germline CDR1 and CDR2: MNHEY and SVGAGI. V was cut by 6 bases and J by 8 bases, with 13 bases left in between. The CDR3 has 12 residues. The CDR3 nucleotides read TGTGCCAGCAGAGGGACATCCGGCGGCTACACCTTC. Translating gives CASRGTSGGYTF.

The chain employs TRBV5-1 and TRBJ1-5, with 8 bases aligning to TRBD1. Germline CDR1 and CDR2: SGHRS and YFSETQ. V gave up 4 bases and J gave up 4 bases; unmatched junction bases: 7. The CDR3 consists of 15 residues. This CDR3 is CASSLDTGGNQPQHF. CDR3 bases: TGCGCCAGCAGCCTGGATACAGGGGGAAATCAGCCCCAGCATTTT. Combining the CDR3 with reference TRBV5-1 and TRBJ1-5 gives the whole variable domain KAGVTQTPRYLIKTRGQQVTLSCSPISGHRSVSWYQQTPGQGLQFLFEYFSETQRNKGNFPGRFSGRQFSNSRSEMNVSTLELGDSALYLCASSLDTGGNQPQHFGDGTRLSIL.

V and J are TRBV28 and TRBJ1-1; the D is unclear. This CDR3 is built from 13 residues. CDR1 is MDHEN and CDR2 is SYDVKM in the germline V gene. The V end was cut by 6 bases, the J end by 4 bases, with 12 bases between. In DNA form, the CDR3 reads TGTGCCAGCAGAGAGATCGGCAGCACTGAAGCTTTCTTT. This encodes CASREIGSTEAFF.